This T cell receptor (beta chain) was recovered during a study of PD-1 blockade in mismatch repair-deficient tumors. Whole-study context: All were previously treated, progressing patients with over 9 mismatch repair-deficient cancer types. Findings of the study overall: Tumor-resident clones, often undetectable pretreatment in blood, expanded then contracted after pembrolizumab.

On this clone: Its matching antigen is unknown.

All patients were mismatch repair deficient, assessed by either PCR or immunohistochemistry. TCRs were sequenced from a few patients responding to pembrolizumab. The CDR3 sequence is 13 residues long. CDR1 SQVTM and CDR2 ANQGSEA come from the germline V gene. V lost 7 bases to trimming and J lost 1 base, with 10 bases between them. Data came from immunoSEQ multiplex PCR; TCRdb stores just in-frame clones and leaves some out. This repertoire shows around 50,000 clones, 77% found once; its top ten account for about 3.5%. The material was PBMCs, obtained before pembrolizumab treatment. The chain couples TRBV29-1 to TRBJ1-4; D perhaps matches TRBD1 (5 bases). The receptor comes from an adult with mismatch repair-deficient cancer. CDR3 bases: TGCAGCGCTTCGGGGGTAACTAATGAAAAACTGTTTTTT. Its protein is CSASGVTNEKLFF.